Each of the 8 T cell receptor beta chains below was sequenced from the same sample in a study of blood T cell repertoires in COVID-19. Libraries were prepared by immunoSEQ multiplex PCR; TCRdb keeps only in-frame clonotypes and omits some of them. The sample carries hundreds of thousands of clones, more than 75% recorded once. Sequencing input: peripheral blood. The receptor set was obtained from a man aged 50-60 years with COVID-19, enrolled during active disease.

This rearrangement joins TRBV12-5 to TRBJ2-1, with 8 bases that match TRBD2. The length of the CDR3 is 15 residues. CDR1 is LGHNT, CDR2 FRNRAP, per germline. J gave up 4 bases and V 6 bases, and 8 bases lay outside the gene matches. The CDR3 is CASGSSGGRYNEQFF. The DNA for the CDR3 is TGTGCTAGTGGCTCCTCTGGCGGGAGGTACAATGAGCAGTTCTTC.

V is TRBV10-2 and J is TRBJ2-2; unclear D gene. Trimming removed 8 bases from V and 1 base from J, with 14 bases in between. Per germline, CDR1 WSHSY and CDR2 SAAADI. The CDR3 sequence is 15 residues long. The CDR3 spells CASVPSLMNTGELFF. The CDR3 DNA is TGCGCCAGCGTCCCGAGCCTGATGAACACCGGGGAGCTGTTTTTT.

As regards this clone: The same CDR3 also results from other DNA sequences found in this sample. V and J are TRBV11-3 and TRBJ1-1; 8 bases fit TRBD1. The V segment lost 4 bases and the J segment 3 bases; nucleotides outside the gene matches: 1. The CDR3 length is 13 residues. CDR1 and CDR2 (germline): SGHNT, YENEEA. The CDR3 protein is CASSSQGDTEAFF. CDR3 DNA: TGTGCCAGCAGCTCACAGGGGGACACTGAAGCTTTCTTT.

The gene calls are TRBV12-5 and TRBJ2-7; tentatively, D is TRBD2 (6 bases). The CDR3 totals 13 residues. Looked up from germline, CDR1 is LGHNT and CDR2 is FRNRAP. V dropped 3 bases and J dropped 1 base, with 7 bases sitting between them. CDR3 in DNA: TGTGCTAGTGGTTTTCGGGGGTCCTACGAGCAGTACTTC. Translated, it gives CASGFRGSYEQYF.

J is TRBJ2-2 and V is TRBV7-3, with TRBD1 matching 12 bases. The germline V gene has CDR1 SGHTA and CDR2 FQGTGA. The CDR3 contains 18 residues. The ends lost 5 bases at V and 1 base at J; junction bases unmatched: 8. CDR3 sequence: CASSDRDRGRLNTGELFF. The CDR3 bases are TGTGCCAGCAGCGACCGGGACAGGGGGCGGCTGAACACCGGGGAGCTGTTTTTT. Drawing the rest from reference TRBV7-3 and TRBJ2-2, the complete variable domain is GAGVSQTPSNKVTEKGKYVELRCDPISGHTALYWYRQSLGQGPEFLIYFQGTGAADDSGLPNDRFFAVRPEGSVSTLKIQRTERGDSAVYLCASSDRDRGRLNTGELFFGEGSRLTVL.

The chain has TRBV5-6 and TRBJ1-5; no definite D call. Trimming pared 0 bases from V and 4 bases from J, leaving 11 bases between. The CDR3 runs to 15 residues. Germline V CDR1 and CDR2: SGHDT, YYEEEE. The CDR3 DNA reads as TGTGCCAGCAGCTTGGGTCGGGGTTCGAATCAGCCCCAGCATTTT. Its translation: CASSLGRGSNQPQHF. The variable domain in full, completed from reference TRBV5-6 and TRBJ1-5, reads DAGVTQSPTHLIKTRGQQVTLRCSPKSGHDTVSWYQQALGQGPQFIFQYYEEEERQRGNFPDRFSGHQFPNYSSELNVNALLLGDSALYLCASSLGRGSNQPQHFGDGTRLSIL.

The genes are TRBV2 and TRBJ1-1, with 8 positions matching TRBD1. Unmatched junction bases numbered 6, after V lost 1 base and J lost 5 bases. Germline-derived CDR1 and CDR2 are SNHLY and FYNNEI. This CDR3 region has 15 residues. CDR3 nucleotide sequence: TGTGCCAGCAGTGAAGGAGGCAGGGGGCGGACTGAAGCTTTCTTT. The encoded protein is CASSEGGRGRTEAFF.

The chain couples TRBV7-3 to TRBJ1-1; the D gene is possibly TRBD1 (6 bases). Germline CDR1 is SGHTA and CDR2 is FQGTGA. The CDR3 covers 14 residues. V was pared by 4 bases and J by 5 bases, with 14 bases between. The CDR3 loop is CASSSTGTGTEAFF. In DNA form, the CDR3 reads TGTGCCAGCAGCTCGACAGGAACTGGGACTGAAGCTTTCTTT.